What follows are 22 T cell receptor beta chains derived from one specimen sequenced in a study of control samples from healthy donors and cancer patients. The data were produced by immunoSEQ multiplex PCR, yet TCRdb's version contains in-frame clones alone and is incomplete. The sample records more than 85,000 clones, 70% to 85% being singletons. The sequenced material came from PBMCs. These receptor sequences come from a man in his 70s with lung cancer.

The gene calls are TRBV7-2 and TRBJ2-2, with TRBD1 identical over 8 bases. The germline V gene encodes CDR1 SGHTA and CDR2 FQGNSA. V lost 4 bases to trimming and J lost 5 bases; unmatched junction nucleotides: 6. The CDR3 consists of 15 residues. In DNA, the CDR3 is TGTGCCAGCAGCTACCGACAGGGGTCGACCGGGGAGCTGTTTTTT. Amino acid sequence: CASSYRQGSTGELFF.

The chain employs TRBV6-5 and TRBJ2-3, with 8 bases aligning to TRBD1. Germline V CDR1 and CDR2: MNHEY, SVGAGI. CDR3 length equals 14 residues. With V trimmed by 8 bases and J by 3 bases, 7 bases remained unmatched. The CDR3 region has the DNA TGTGCCAGCGGACAGGGAAGGAGGACAGATACGCAGTATTTT. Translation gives CASGQGRRTDTQYF.

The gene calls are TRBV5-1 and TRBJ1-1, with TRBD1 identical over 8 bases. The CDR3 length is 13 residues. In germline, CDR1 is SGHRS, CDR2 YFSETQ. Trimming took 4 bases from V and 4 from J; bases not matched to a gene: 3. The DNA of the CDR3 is TGCGCCAGCAGCACTACAGGGGGCACTGAAGCTTTCTTT. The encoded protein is CASSTTGGTEAFF.

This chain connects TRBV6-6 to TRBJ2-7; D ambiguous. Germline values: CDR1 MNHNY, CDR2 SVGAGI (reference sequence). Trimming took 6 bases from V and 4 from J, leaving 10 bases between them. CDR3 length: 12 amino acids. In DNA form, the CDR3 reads TGTGCCAGCAGCAAAGACGGTTACGAGCAGTACTTC. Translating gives CASSKDGYEQYF.

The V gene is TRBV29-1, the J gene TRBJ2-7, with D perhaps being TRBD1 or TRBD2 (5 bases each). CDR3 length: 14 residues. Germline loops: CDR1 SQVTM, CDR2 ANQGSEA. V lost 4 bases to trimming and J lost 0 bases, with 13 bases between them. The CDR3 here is CSVVRDGVSYEQYF. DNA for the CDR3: TGCAGCGTTGTCCGGGACGGAGTCTCCTACGAGCAGTACTTC.

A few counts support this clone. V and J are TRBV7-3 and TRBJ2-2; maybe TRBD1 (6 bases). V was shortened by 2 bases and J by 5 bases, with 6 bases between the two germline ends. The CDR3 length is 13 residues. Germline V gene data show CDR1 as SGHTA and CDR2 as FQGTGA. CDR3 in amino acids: CASSLQGTGELFF. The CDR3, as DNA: TGTGCCAGCAGCTTACAGGGGACCGGGGAGCTGTTTTTT.

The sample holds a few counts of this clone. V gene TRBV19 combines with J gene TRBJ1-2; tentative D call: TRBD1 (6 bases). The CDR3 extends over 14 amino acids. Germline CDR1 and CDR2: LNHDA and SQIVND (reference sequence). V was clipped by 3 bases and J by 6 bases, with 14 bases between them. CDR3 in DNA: TGTGCCAGTAGTATCTTACAGGGAGGCGATGGCTACACCTTC. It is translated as CASSILQGGDGYTF.

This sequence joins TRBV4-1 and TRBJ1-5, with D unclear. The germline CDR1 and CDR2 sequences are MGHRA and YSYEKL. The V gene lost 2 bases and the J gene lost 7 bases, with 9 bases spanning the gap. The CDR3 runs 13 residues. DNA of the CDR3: TGCGCCAGCAGCCAATCGTGGAGGCAGCCCCAGCATTTT. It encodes CASSQSWRQPQHF.

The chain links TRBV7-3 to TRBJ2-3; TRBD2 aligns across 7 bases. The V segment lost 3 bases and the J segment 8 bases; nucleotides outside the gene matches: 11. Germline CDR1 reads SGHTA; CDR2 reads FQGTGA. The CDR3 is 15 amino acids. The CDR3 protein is CASSLVWASGVTQYF. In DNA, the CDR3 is TGTGCCAGCAGCTTGGTTTGGGCTAGCGGTGTTACGCAGTATTTT.

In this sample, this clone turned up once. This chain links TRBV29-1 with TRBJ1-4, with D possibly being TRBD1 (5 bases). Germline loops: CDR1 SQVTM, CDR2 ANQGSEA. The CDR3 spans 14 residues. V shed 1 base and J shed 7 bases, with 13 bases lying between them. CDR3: CSVEAVERGEKLFF. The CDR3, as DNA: TGCAGCGTTGAAGCGGTTGAAAGGGGTGAAAAACTGTTTTTT.

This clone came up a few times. The CDR3 is CATRQGPGYEQYF. CDR3 in DNA: TGTGCCACCAGACAGGGGCCGGGGTACGAGCAGTACTTC. The chain combines TRBV19 with TRBJ2-7, with TRBD1 matching 8 bases. Trimming at V came to 10 bases and at J to 4 bases, leaving 9 bases not matched to a gene. This CDR3 is built from 13 residues. The germline gives CDR1 LNHDA, CDR2 SQIVND (reference sequence).

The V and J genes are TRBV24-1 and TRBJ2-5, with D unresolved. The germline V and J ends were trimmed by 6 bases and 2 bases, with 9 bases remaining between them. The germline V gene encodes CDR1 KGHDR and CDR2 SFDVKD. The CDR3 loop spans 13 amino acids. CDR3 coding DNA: TGTGCCACCAGTACGACACAGCAAGAGACCCAGTACTTC. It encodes CATSTTQQETQYF.

The DNA of the CDR3 is TGTGCCAGCAGTTACCCCGGTCGGGGCCTAACAGATACGCAGTATTTT. It encodes CASSYPGRGLTDTQYF. This rearrangement joins TRBV6-2 or TRBV6-3 to TRBJ2-3, with D possibly being TRBD1 or TRBD2 (5 bases each). The V gene lost 2 bases and the J gene lost 3 bases, with 15 bases spanning the gap. This CDR3 contains 16 residues. Germline V gene data show CDR1 as MNHEY and CDR2 as SVGEGT.

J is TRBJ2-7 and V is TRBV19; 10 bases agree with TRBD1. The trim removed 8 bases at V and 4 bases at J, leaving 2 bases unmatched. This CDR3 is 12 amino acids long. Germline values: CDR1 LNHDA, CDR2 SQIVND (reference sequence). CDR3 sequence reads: CASADRGYEQYF. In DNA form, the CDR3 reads TGTGCCAGTGCGGACAGGGGGTACGAGCAGTACTTC.

As DNA, the CDR3 is TGTGCCAGCAGTGAAAGCGAGGGGGCAGCGAACACCGGGGAGCTGTTTTTT. Translating gives CASSESEGAANTGELFF. J is TRBJ2-2 and V is TRBV6-1, with 7 bases that match TRBD1. Germline assignment: CDR1 MNHNS and CDR2 SASEGT. This CDR3 has 17 amino acids. V lost 2 bases, J lost 0 bases, and 6 bases stayed unmatched.

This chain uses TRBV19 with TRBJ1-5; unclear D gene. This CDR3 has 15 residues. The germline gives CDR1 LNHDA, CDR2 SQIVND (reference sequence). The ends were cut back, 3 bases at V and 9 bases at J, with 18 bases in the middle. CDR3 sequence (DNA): TGTGCCAGTAGTATTGACACCGTGGACCTACGGCCCCAGCATTTT. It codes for CASSIDTVDLRPQHF.

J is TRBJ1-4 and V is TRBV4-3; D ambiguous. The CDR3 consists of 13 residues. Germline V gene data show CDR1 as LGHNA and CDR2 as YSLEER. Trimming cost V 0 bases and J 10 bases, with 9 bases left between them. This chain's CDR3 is CASSQDEAGKLFF. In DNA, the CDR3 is TGCGCCAGCAGCCAAGACGAGGCCGGAAAACTGTTTTTT.

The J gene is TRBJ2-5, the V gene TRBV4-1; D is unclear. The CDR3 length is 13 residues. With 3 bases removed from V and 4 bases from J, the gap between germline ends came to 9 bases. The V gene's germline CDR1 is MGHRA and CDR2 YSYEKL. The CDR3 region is CASSQAMGETQYF. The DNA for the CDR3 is TGCGCCAGCAGCCAGGCTATGGGAGAGACCCAGTACTTC.

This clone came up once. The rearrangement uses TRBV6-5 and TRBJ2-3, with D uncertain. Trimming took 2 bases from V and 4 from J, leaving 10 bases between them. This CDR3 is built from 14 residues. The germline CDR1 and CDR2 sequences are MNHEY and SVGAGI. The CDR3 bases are TGTGCCAGCAGTTACCGCCCGTGGGCAGATACGCAGTATTTT. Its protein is CASSYRPWADTQYF.

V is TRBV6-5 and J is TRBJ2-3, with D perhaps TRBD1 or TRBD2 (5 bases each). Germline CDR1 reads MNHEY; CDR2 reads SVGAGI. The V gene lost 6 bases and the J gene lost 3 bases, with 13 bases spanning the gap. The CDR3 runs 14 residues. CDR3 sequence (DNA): TGTGCCAGCAGGGCGACAGCGGTAACAGATACGCAGTATTTT. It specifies CASRATAVTDTQYF.

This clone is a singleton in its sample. The CDR3 here is CASSLGGLNQPQHF. CDR3 bases: TGTGCCAGCAGCTTAGGGGGCTTAAATCAGCCCCAGCATTTT. The chain couples TRBV7-6 to TRBJ1-5, with a tentative D call TRBD1 (5 bases). This CDR3 spans 14 amino acids. Germline CDR1 SGHVS, CDR2 FNYEAQ. The germline V and J ends were trimmed by 1 base and 4 bases, with 8 bases remaining between them.

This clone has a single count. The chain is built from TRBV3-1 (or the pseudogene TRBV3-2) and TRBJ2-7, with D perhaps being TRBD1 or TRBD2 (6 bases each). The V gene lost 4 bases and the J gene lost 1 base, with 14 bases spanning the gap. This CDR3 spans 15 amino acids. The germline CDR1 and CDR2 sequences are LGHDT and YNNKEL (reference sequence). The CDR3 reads CASSRTSRGSYEQYF. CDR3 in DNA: TGTGCCAGCAGCCGCACTAGCAGGGGATCCTACGAGCAGTACTTC.